The clone carrying this TCR beta chain was counted at least ten times. Attached unique molecular identifiers marked individual cDNA molecules. One entry per CDR3 protein, called by TCRdb with MiXCR from the 5' RACE reads. The data show 25,000 to 30,000 distinct CDR3 sequences, 3.5% to 4.5% seen once. The data were taken from a study of early T cells in non-severe SARS-CoV-2 infection. The germline CDR1 and CDR2 sequences are SGHTA and FQGNSA. The trim removed 3 bases at V and 5 bases at J, leaving 3 bases unmatched. CDR3 length: 13 residues. This chain uses TRBV7-2 with TRBJ1-1; 7 bases line up with TRBD1. This clonotype was obtained from an adult who was a healthcare worker with PCR-confirmed SARS-CoV-2 infection or an uninfected control (not recorded which). The specimen sequenced was whole blood. The CDR3 protein is CASSFRQGTEAFF. The CDR3 bases are TGTGCCAGCAGCTTCCGACAGGGAACTGAAGCTTTCTTT.